This TCR beta chain was captured in a study of T cells after yellow fever vaccination. The CDR3 contains 14 residues. Deletions cut 7 bases from V and 2 bases from J, with 11 bases between. In germline, CDR1 is SEHNR, CDR2 FQNEAQ (reference sequence). Each CDR3 protein gets one entry after TCRdb re-called the 5' RACE reads with MiXCR. The repertoire holds around 180,000 distinct CDR3 sequences, with roughly 6.2% as singletons. Study results and limitations: A secondary response was less intense yet reached its peak sooner, at day 5 versus 15. Reappearance after the booster was observed for most primary-vaccination clones (roughly 97% CD4, about 90% CD8).

This clonotype turned up a few times. Its target is not known. This material consisted of CD4+ T cells sorted from PBMCs, taken on the day of the first yellow fever vaccination. The receptor was isolated from a man between 18 and 29 years old who received the YFV17D yellow fever vaccine. The chain carries TRBV7-9 and TRBJ2-2; TRBD2 might be the D (5 bases). CDR3 nucleotides: TGTGCCAGCATCCGGGAACTAAACACCGGGGAGCTGTTTTTT. Translation gives CASIRELNTGELFF.